This T cell receptor (beta chain) was captured by sequencing in a study of blood T cell repertoires in COVID-19. The overall study: Spain, Italy and the United States supplied samples that represented acute and convalescent COVID-19. Sample material is recorded as cDNA or gDNA derived from T cells, B-cell-depleted T cells, or PBMCs.

The CDR3 loop spans 14 amino acids. In germline, CDR1 is GTSNPN, CDR2 SVGIG (reference sequence). Produced via immunoSEQ multiplex PCR; TCRdb's table is partial and in-frame only. Among tens of thousands of clones, around three quarters were seen once, and the ten largest hold under 40%. The genes are TRBV30 and TRBJ1-5; 10 nucleotides agree with TRBD1. The receptor's source is a woman aged 70-85 years with acute or convalescent COVID-19. Sequenced sample: peripheral blood. The CDR3 coding sequence is TGTGCTTGGGGCGGGACAGGGGGCAATCAGCCCCAGCATTTT. Translated, it gives CAWGGTGGNQPQHF.